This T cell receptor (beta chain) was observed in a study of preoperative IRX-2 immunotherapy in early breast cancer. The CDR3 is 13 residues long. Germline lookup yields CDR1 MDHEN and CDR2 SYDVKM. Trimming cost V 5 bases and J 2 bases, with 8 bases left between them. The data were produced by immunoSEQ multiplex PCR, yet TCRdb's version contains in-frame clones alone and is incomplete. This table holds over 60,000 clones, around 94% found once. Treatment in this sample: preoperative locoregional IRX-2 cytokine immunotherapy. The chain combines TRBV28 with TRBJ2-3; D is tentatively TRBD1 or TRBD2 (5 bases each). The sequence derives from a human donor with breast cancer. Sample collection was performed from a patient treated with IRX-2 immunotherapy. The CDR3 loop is CASSPGTTDTQYF. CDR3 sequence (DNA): TGTGCCAGCAGTCCCGGGACCACAGATACGCAGTATTTT.